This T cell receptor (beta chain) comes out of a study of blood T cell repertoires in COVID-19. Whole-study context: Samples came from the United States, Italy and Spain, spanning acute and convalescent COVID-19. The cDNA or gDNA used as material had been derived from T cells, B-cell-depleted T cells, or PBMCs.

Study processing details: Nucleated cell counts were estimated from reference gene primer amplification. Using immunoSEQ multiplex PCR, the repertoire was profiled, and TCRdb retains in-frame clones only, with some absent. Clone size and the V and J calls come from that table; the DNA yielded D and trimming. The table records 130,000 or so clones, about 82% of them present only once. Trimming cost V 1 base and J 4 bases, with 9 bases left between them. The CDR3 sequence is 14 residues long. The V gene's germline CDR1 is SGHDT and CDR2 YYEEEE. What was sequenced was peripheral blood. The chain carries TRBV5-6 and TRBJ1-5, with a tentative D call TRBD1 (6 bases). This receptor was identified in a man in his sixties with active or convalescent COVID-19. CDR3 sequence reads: CASSLMGANQPQHF. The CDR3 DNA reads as TGTGCCAGCAGCTTGATGGGGGCGAATCAGCCCCAGCATTTT.